The 20 T cell receptor beta chains below come from one sample, sequenced in a study of CD8+ T cells in alopecia areata. Sequencing templates came from extracted RNA that was reverse transcribed into cDNA. Clones were sequenced by immunoSEQ multiplex PCR, and TCRdb holds only the in-frame ones, with some missing. The profile shows hundreds of thousands of clones, approximately 61% of them singletons. The sequencing here drew on CD4+ T cells sorted from blood, taken at week 0. The origin of the receptors is a human donor with alopecia areata.

The rearrangement uses TRBV30 and TRBJ1-2, with D hard to call. Trimming removed 0 bases from V and 0 bases from J, with 5 bases in between. Germline V gene data show CDR1 as GTSNPN and CDR2 as SVGIG (reference sequence). The CDR3 consists of 13 residues. This CDR3 reads CAWSVAPNYGYTF. CDR3 sequence (DNA): TGTGCCTGGAGTGTAGCGCCTAACTATGGCTACACCTTC.

This chain joins TRBV30 and TRBJ1-1, with 7 bases fitting TRBD1. Trimming took 4 bases from V and 3 from J; bases not matched to a gene: 8. The germline gives CDR1 GTSNPN, CDR2 SVGIG (reference sequence). The CDR3 has 14 residues. The CDR3 loop reads CAWIWDSFYTEAFF. The CDR3 nucleotides read TGTGCCTGGATTTGGGACAGTTTCTACACTGAAGCTTTCTTT.

The chain is built from TRBV30 and TRBJ1-2; 8 bases align to TRBD1. The ends lost 1 base at V and 4 bases at J; junction bases unmatched: 2. The CDR3 has 13 amino acids. Germline V gene lookup returns CDR1 GTSNPN and CDR2 SVGIG (reference sequence). The CDR3 coding sequence is TGTGCCTGGAGTGCGGACAGGGTCTATGGCTACACCTTC. This gives the protein CAWSADRVYGYTF.

The CDR3, as DNA: TGTGCCACCCAGCGGGGACCTAGCGATACGCAGTATTTT. Translating it yields CATQRGPSDTQYF. The chain recombines TRBV6-6 with TRBJ2-3, with 7 positions matching TRBD2. The CDR3 has 13 residues. The trim removed 10 bases at V and 6 bases at J, leaving 10 bases unmatched. Germline V lookup: CDR1 MNHNY, CDR2 SVGAGI (reference sequence).

The rearrangement joins TRBV7-2 to TRBJ1-1; 10 bases match TRBD1. The CDR3 totals 14 residues. Germline CDR1 reads SGHTA; CDR2 reads FQGNSA. With 4 bases clipped from V and 4 bases from J, the junction kept 3 bases outside the gene matches. CDR3 bases: TGTGCCAGCAGCTGGGGACAGGGGAGCACTGAAGCTTTCTTT. Its translation is CASSWGQGSTEAFF.

V is TRBV25-1 and J is TRBJ2-7, with D unclear. With 6 bases removed from V and 1 base from J, the gap between germline ends came to 7 bases. Germline values: CDR1 MGHDK, CDR2 SYGVNS. The CDR3 sequence is 12 residues long. The CDR3 loop reads CASSDNSYEQYF. The CDR3 nucleotides are TGTGCCAGCAGCGACAATTCCTACGAGCAGTACTTC.

This clone has more than one count but fewer than ten. The chain is built from TRBV29-1 and TRBJ2-7; D might be TRBD2 (5 bases). Germline V gene data show CDR1 as SQVTM and CDR2 as ANQGSEA. The CDR3 loop spans 13 amino acids. Trimming took 2 bases from V and 3 from J, leaving 11 bases between them. The CDR3 region is CSVEKGGRYEQYF. The CDR3 coding sequence is TGCAGCGTTGAAAAAGGAGGACGCTACGAGCAGTACTTC.

This clone has a handful of counts. The sample has other DNA sequences that encode this CDR3 too. The genes are TRBV4-2 and TRBJ2-7; 9 bases are shared with TRBD1. This CDR3 has 14 residues. The ends lost 0 bases at V and 4 bases at J; junction bases unmatched: 1. Germline V gene data show CDR1 as LGHNA and CDR2 as YNFKEQ. Here the CDR3 DNA reads TGTGCCAGCAGCCAAGAGGACAGGGGATACGAGCAGTACTTC. Protein sequence: CASSQEDRGYEQYF.

The chain couples TRBV30 to TRBJ2-2; 7 nucleotides match TRBD1. Trimming took 1 base from V and 4 from J; bases not matched to a gene: 9. Germline V gene data show CDR1 as GTSNPN and CDR2 as SVGIG (reference sequence). This CDR3 has 16 residues. CDR3 amino acids: CAWSAPTGSFTGELFF. CDR3 sequence (DNA): TGTGCCTGGAGTGCTCCGACAGGGAGTTTCACCGGGGAGCTGTTTTTT. Looking up the rest from reference TRBV30 and TRBJ2-2 gives the full variable domain: SQTIHQWPATLVQPVGSPLSLECTVEGTSNPNLYWYRQAAGRGLQLLFYSVGIGQISSEVPQNLSASRPQDRQFILSSKKLLLSDSGFYLCAWSAPTGSFTGELFFGEGSRLTVL.

This clone was recorded only once. The genes are TRBV5-1 and TRBJ2-1; TRBD2 matches 11 bases. CDR3 length equals 17 residues. Germline assignment: CDR1 SGHRS and CDR2 YFSETQ. The junction had 7 bases not matched to a gene; V was cut back by 1 base and J by 4 bases. The CDR3 is CASSLSTSGGVYNEQFF. The CDR3 DNA follows: TGCGCCAGCAGCTTGTCAACTAGCGGGGGAGTATACAATGAGCAGTTCTTC.

The V and J genes are TRBV30 and TRBJ2-5; 9 nucleotides line up with TRBD1. Germline V gene data show CDR1 as GTSNPN and CDR2 as SVGIG (reference sequence). The V segment lost 4 bases and the J segment 7 bases; nucleotides outside the gene matches: 7. This CDR3 has 13 residues. The CDR3 loop is CAWTGTGIGTQYF. The CDR3 DNA follows: TGTGCCTGGACCGGGACAGGGATCGGGACCCAGTACTTC.

This rearrangement joins TRBV15 to TRBJ2-7, with D possibly being TRBD1 or TRBD2 (6 bases each). Germline CDR1 LNHNV, CDR2 YYDKDF (reference sequence). This CDR3 is 15 amino acids long. V lost 0 bases and J lost 4, with 13 bases in between. The CDR3 DNA reads TGTGCCACCAGCAGAGATCTAGGGGGGCGATACGAGCAGTACTTC. This gives the protein CATSRDLGGRYEQYF. The full variable domain, rest sourced from reference TRBV15 and TRBJ2-7, is DAMVIQNPRYQVTQFGKPVTLSCSQTLNHNVMYWYQQKSSQAPKLLFHYYDKDFNNEADTPDNFQSRRPNTSFCFLDIRSPGLGDTAMYLCATSRDLGGRYEQYFGPGTRLTVT.

This sequence joins TRBV30 and TRBJ1-5; D is undetermined. The ends were cut back, 3 bases at V and 0 bases at J, with 6 bases in the middle. Germline values: CDR1 GTSNPN, CDR2 SVGIG (reference sequence). The CDR3 runs 13 residues. CDR3 loop: CAWRPDSNQPQHF. DNA for the CDR3: TGTGCCTGGAGGCCCGATAGCAATCAGCCCCAGCATTTT.

The V gene is TRBV27, the J gene TRBJ1-1; 8 nucleotides line up with TRBD1. J was trimmed by 1 base and V by 5 bases; bases with no gene match: 6. The CDR3 contains 15 residues. Per germline, CDR1 MNHEY and CDR2 SMNVEV (reference sequence). In DNA form, the CDR3 reads TGTGCCAGCAGTCGTCCCGGGACAGGGAACACTGAAGCTTTCTTT. Translation gives CASSRPGTGNTEAFF.

The gene calls are TRBV29-1 and TRBJ2-7, with D possibly being TRBD1 (5 bases). This CDR3 spans 13 amino acids. Between the trimmed V and J ends, which lost 4 bases and 4 bases, there was a span of 14 bases. In germline, CDR1 is SQVTM, CDR2 ANQGSEA. The CDR3 nucleotides read TGCAGCGTTGCGGACATCCCGTCTTACGAGCAGTACTTC. It encodes CSVADIPSYEQYF.

The V gene is TRBV5-1, the J gene TRBJ1-1; TRBD1 is a possible D gene (5 bases). Germline V gene data show CDR1 as SGHRS and CDR2 as YFSETQ. V was trimmed by 2 bases and J by 9 bases, leaving 14 bases between them. CDR3 length: 13 residues. CDR3 sequence: CASSFNRDFQAFF. CDR3 DNA: TGCGCCAGCAGCTTTAACCGGGACTTTCAAGCTTTCTTT.

This clone has just a few counts. This sequence joins TRBV13 and TRBJ2-7, with D perhaps TRBD2 (6 bases). The V gene's germline CDR1 is PRHDT and CDR2 FYEKMQ (reference sequence). CDR3 size: 15 residues. V lost 5 bases to trimming and J lost 3 bases, with 17 bases between them. CDR3 nucleotide sequence: TGTGCCAGCAGCCCGGGACTCGCCAGCTTCTACGAGCAGTACTTC. Encoded protein: CASSPGLASFYEQYF.

A note on this clone: Compared with germline, one end of the junction differs, possibly owing to a read error. The chain links TRBV18 to TRBJ1-6; 7 nucleotides align to TRBD1. The CDR3 spans 15 residues. CDR1 is KGHSH and CDR2 is LQKENI in the germline V gene. CDR3 amino acids: CASSQRGPYNSPLHF. The CDR3 DNA reads as TGTGCCAGCTCACAGAGGGGGCCCTACAATTCACCCCTCCACTTT.

V and J are TRBV9 and TRBJ1-1, with D possibly being TRBD1 (5 bases). The germline V and J ends were trimmed by 5 bases and 3 bases, with 11 bases remaining between them. This CDR3 is 13 amino acids long. The V gene's germline CDR1 is SGDLS and CDR2 YYNGEE. CDR3 residues: CASSKVGDTEAFF. The CDR3 nucleotides are TGTGCCAGCAGTAAGGTGGGGGACACTGAAGCTTTCTTT.

The rearrangement joins TRBV5-1 to TRBJ1-6, with D tentatively TRBD1 (6 bases). Trimming stripped 4 bases from V and 9 bases from J, with 11 bases between. The length of the CDR3 is 13 residues. CDR1 and CDR2 from the germline V gene are SGHRS and YFSETQ. The CDR3 region is CASSTGQFSPLHF. CDR3 coding DNA: TGCGCCAGCAGCACCGGACAGTTTTCACCCCTCCACTTT.